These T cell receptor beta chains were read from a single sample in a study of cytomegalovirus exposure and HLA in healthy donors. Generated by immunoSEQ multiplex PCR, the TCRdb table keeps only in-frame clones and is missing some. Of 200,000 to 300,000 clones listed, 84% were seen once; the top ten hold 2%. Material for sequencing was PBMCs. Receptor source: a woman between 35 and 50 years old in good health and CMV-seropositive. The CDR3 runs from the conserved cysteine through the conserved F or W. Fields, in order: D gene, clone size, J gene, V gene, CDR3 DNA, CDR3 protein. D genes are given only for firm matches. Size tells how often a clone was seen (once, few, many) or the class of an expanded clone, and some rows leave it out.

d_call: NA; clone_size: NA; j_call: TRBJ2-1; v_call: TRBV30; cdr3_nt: TGTGCCTGGAGAGAACGAGGTCAGATTAAGCAGTTCTTC; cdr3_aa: CAWRERGQIKQFF
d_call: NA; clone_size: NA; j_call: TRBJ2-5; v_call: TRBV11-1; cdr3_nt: TGTGCCAGCAGCTTCCAGGAACCGAGTGAGACCCAGTACTTC; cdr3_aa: CASSFQEPSETQYF
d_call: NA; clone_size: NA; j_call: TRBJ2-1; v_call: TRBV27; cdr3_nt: TGTGCCAGCAGAATCGATCCTAGCGTACGAGGAAACAATGAGCAGTTCTTC; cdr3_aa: CASRIDPSVRGNNEQFF
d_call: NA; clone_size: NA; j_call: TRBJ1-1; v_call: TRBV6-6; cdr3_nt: TGTGCCAGCAGTCCTTCCTCGGGCACTGAAGCTTTCTTT; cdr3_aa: CASSPSSGTEAFF
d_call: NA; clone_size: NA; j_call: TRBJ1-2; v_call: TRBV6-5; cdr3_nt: TGTGCCAGCAGTTCGACAGTTAACTATGGCTACACCTTC; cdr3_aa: CASSSTVNYGYTF
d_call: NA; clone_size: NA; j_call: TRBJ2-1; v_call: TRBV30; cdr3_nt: TGTGCCTGGAGTGTCTTGAGCTCCTACAATGAGCAGTTCTTC; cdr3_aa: CAWSVLSSYNEQFF
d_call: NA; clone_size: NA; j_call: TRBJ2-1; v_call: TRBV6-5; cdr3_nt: TGTGCCAGCAGATCAACTAGCTTCTCCTACAATGAGCAGTTCTTC; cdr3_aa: CASRSTSFSYNEQFF
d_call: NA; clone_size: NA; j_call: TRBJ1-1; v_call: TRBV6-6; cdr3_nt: TGTGCCAGCACCCGCGGGGGCGATGTGAACACTGAAGCTTTCTTT; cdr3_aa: CASTRGGDVNTEAFF
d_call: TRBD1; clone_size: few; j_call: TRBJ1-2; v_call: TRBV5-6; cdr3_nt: TGTGCCAGCAGCTGGACAGGGGGTACATCTAACTATGGCTACACCTTC; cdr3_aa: CASSWTGGTSNYGYTF
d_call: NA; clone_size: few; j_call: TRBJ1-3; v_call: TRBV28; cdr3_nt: TGTGCCAGCAGTTTATGGTCCGGTGGCGTGGGGCGAGGAAACACCATATATTTT; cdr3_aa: CASSLWSGGVGRGNTIYF
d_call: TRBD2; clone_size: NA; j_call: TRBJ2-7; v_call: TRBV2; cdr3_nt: TGTGCCAGCAGTGAACTCGACGGGGGGAGGAGGTACGAGCAGTACTTC; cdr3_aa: CASSELDGGRRYEQYF
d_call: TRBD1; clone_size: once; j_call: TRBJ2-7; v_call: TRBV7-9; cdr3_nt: TGTGCCAGCAGCTCGTGGACAGGATACTACGAGCAGTACTTC; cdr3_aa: CASSSWTGYYEQYF
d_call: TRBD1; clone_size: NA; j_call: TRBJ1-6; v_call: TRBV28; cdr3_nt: TGTGCCAGCAGTTCCCGGACCGGGACAGGTAATTCACCCCTCCACTTT; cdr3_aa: CASSSRTGTGNSPLHF
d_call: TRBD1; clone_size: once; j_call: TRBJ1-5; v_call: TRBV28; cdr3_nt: TGTGCCAGCAGCCTCAGCCGGACAGGGGCCAATCAGCCCCAGCATTTT; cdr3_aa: CASSLSRTGANQPQHF
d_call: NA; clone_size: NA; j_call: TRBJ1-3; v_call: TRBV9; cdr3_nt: TGTGCCAGCACTCGGGGAACGGGAAACACCATATATTTT; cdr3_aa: CASTRGTGNTIYF
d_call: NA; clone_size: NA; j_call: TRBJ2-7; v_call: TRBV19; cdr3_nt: TGTGCCAGTAGTATAGAAGCGGGCCCTCGCCCCTACGAGCAGTACTTC; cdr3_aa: CASSIEAGPRPYEQYF
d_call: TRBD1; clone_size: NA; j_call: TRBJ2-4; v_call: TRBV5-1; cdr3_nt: TGCGCCAGCAGCGAGGGACAGGGAATTCAGTACTTC; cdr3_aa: CASSEGQGIQYF
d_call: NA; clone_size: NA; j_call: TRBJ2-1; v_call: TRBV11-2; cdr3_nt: TGTGCCAGCAGCTTAAACTACGACGGCTCCTACAATGAGCAGTTCTTC; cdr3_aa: CASSLNYDGSYNEQFF
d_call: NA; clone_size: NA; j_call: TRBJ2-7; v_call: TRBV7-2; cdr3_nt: TGTGCCAGCAGCCCAGGGTGGTACGAGCAGTACTTC; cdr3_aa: CASSPGWYEQYF
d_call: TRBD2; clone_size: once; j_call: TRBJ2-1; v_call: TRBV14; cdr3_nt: TGTGCCAGCAGCCAAGTGCTAGCGGGAGTTAATGAGCAGTTCTTC; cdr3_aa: CASSQVLAGVNEQFF
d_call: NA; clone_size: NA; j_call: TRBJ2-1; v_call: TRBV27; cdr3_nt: TGTGCCAGCAGTTACCAGGGGCCTAAATTTCTGTTCTTC; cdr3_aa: CASSYQGPKFLFF
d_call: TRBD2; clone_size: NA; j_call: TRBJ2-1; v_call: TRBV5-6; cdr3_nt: TGTGCCAGCAGCTTGGGACTAGCGGGAGCTTATGAGCAGTTCTTC; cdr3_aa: CASSLGLAGAYEQFF
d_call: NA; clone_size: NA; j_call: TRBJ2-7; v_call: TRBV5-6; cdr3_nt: TGTGCCAGCAACCCCGGAGGTGTAAGCGAGCAGTACTTC; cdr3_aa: CASNPGGVSEQYF
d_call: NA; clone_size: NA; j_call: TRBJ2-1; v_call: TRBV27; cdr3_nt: TGTGCCAGCAGTTTTAACGAGGGTCCCAATGAGCAGTTCTTC; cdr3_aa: CASSFNEGPNEQFF
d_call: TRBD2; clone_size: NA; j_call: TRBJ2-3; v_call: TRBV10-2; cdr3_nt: TGCGCCAGCAGTGGAGCGGGAACGAGAACAGATACGCAGTATTTT; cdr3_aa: CASSGAGTRTDTQYF
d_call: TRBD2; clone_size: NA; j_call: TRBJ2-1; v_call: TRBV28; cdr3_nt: TGTGCCAGCAGTGGGGCGACTAGCGGGACCAACAATGAGCAGTTCTTC; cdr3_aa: CASSGATSGTNNEQFF
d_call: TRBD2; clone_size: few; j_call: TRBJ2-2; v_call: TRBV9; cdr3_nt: TGTGCCAGCAGCGTCCACCAGACTAGCGGGAGCCGTGGCGGGGAGCTGTTTTTT; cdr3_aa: CASSVHQTSGSRGGELFF